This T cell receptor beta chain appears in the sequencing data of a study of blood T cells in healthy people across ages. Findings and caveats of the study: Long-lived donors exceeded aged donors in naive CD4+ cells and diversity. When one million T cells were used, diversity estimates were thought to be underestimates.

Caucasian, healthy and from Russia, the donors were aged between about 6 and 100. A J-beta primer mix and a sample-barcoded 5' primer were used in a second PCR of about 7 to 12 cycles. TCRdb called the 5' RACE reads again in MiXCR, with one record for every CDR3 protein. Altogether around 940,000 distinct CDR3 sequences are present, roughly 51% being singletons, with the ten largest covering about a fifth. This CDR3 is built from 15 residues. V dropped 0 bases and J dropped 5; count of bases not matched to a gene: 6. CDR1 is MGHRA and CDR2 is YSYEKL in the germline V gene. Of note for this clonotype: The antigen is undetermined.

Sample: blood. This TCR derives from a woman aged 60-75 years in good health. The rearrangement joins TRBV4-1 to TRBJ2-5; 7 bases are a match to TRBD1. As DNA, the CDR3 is TGCGCCAGCAGCCAAGATGGCAGGGGGTGGGAGACCCAGTACTTC. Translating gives CASSQDGRGWETQYF.